Below, 26 T cell receptor beta chains from the same sample are listed, as sequenced in a study of T cell repertoires in cytomegalovirus infection. TCRdb re-called the reads through MiXCR, storing one row per CDR3 protein. The data contain about 740,000 distinct CDR3 sequences, roughly 36% of them singletons. The material sequenced was PBMCs. Source of these receptors: a human donor in good health (CMV status not recorded). Some clones in this sample may be carry-over from other donors' samples.

This clonotype has at least ten counts. V and J are TRBV6-2 or TRBV6-3 and TRBJ1-1; no reliable D call. The germline V gene has CDR1 MNHEY and CDR2 SVGEGT. The CDR3 runs 13 residues. Deletions cut 0 bases from V and 7 bases from J, with 9 bases between. The CDR3 coding sequence is TGTGCCAGCAGTTACTCGACGCCAGATGAAGCTTTCTTT. It specifies CASSYSTPDEAFF.

The rearrangement uses TRBV2 and TRBJ1-1; TRBD1 agrees at 7 bases. CDR3 size: 13 residues. Germline trimming cut 3 bases from V and 4 bases from J; bases unmatched to any gene: 2. Per germline, CDR1 SNHLY and CDR2 FYNNEI. CDR3: CASSDDRATEAFF. CDR3 in DNA: TGTGCCAGCAGTGACGACAGGGCCACTGAAGCTTTCTTT.

Of note for this clonotype: A junction boundary mismatches the germline segment, possibly from a read error. V is TRBV20-1 and J is TRBJ2-1; 7 nucleotides line up with TRBD2. The germline gives CDR1 DFQATT, CDR2 SNEGSKA (reference sequence). This CDR3 comprises 15 residues. Written as DNA, the CDR3 is TGCAGTGCTAGAGCTCCGGGGCGGGACTACAATGAGCTGTTCTTC. Protein product: CSARAPGRDYNELFF.

This clonotype was detected a few times. CDR3 sequence (DNA): TGTGCCACCAGCAGAGAGTGGGACATGAACACTGAAGCTTTCTTT. Translation gives CATSREWDMNTEAFF. The chain carries TRBV15 and TRBJ1-1; possibly TRBD1 for D (6 bases). The V end lost 0 bases, the J end lost 0 bases, and 8 bases lay between the germline ends. CDR1 and CDR2 (germline): LNHNV, YYDKDF (reference sequence). The CDR3 runs to 15 residues.

J is TRBJ2-7 and V is TRBV28; possible D gene TRBD1, 6 bases. Germline CDR1 is MDHEN and CDR2 is SYDVKM. The V and J ends lost 6 bases and 4 bases respectively, with 16 bases between them. CDR3 length: 14 residues. This CDR3 is CASRTPGQVYEQYF. The CDR3 nucleotides read TGTGCCAGCAGAACCCCGGGACAAGTTTACGAGCAGTACTTC.

The table lists this clonotype with a few counts. DNA for the CDR3: TGTGCCAGCAGTCCTCGGGTTAATGAGCAGTTCTTC. Translation gives CASSPRVNEQFF. The chain has TRBV11-2 and TRBJ2-1; D is ambiguous. Germline-derived CDR1 and CDR2 are SGHAT and FQNNGV. The CDR3 is 12 amino acids. Trimming removed 6 bases at V and 7 bases at J, with 10 bases between.

This clonotype was counted a few times. The chain is built from TRBV27 and TRBJ2-5, with D maybe TRBD2 (6 bases). The CDR3 covers 14 residues. From germline, CDR1 is MNHEY and CDR2 SMNVEV (reference sequence). V shed 6 bases and J shed 5 bases, with 16 bases lying between them. CDR3 nucleotides: TGTGCCAGCAGACCTACCTGGAGCGGGGAGACCCAGTACTTC. Its translation is CASRPTWSGETQYF.

This chain uses TRBV20-1 with TRBJ2-1; 10 nucleotides match TRBD2. The germline CDR1 and CDR2 sequences are DFQATT and SNEGSKA (reference sequence). The CDR3 is 17 amino acids. V trimming: 5 bases; J trimming: 4 bases; junction bases outside the gene matches: 14. CDR3 sequence: CSACLAGAPPHYNEQFF. The CDR3 DNA sequence: TGCAGTGCTTGTCTAGCGGGAGCCCCACCCCATTACAATGAGCAGTTCTTC.

This chain joins TRBV12-3 or TRBV12-4 and TRBJ1-5, with D hard to call. The length of the CDR3 is 14 residues. The V gene lost 3 bases and the J gene lost 7 bases, with 13 bases spanning the gap. CDR3 sequence (DNA): TGTGCCAGCAGTTTTTGGGGATCAGGCCAGCCCCAGCATTTT. As protein: CASSFWGSGQPQHF.

This clonotype came up a few times. The gene calls are TRBV20-1 and TRBJ2-3, with TRBD2 matching over 12 bases. CDR1 and CDR2 (germline): DFQATT, SNEGSKA (reference sequence). The CDR3 spans 16 residues. Unmatched junction bases numbered 8, after V lost 5 bases and J lost 2 bases. CDR3 DNA sequence: TGCAGTGCTTACACCTGGACTAGCGGGACCACAGATACGCAGTATTTT. Amino acid sequence: CSAYTWTSGTTDTQYF.

The chain has TRBV20-1 and TRBJ1-5; 7 bases match TRBD1. The junction had 11 bases not matched to a gene; V was cut back by 0 bases and J by 6 bases. The CDR3 spans 16 residues. Germline loops: CDR1 DFQATT, CDR2 SNEGSKA (reference sequence). This CDR3 reads CSARDAGKGAIQPQHF. Here the CDR3 DNA reads TGCAGTGCTAGAGATGCTGGGAAGGGGGCGATTCAGCCCCAGCATTTT.

The V call is TRBV6-6, the J call TRBJ2-1; 10 bases are shared with TRBD2. Germline trimming cut 6 bases from V and 8 bases from J; bases unmatched to any gene: 4. The germline V gene has CDR1 MNHNY and CDR2 SVGAGI (reference sequence). The CDR3 has 13 residues. The CDR3, as DNA: TGTGCCAGCAGGCTAGCGGGAGACCATGAGCAGTTCTTC. Translation: CASRLAGDHEQFF.

This sequence joins TRBV19 and TRBJ2-1, with 14 bases lining up with TRBD2. The CDR3 contains 17 residues. J lost 4 bases, V lost 7 bases, and 9 bases had no gene match. Germline CDR1 LNHDA, CDR2 SQIVND (reference sequence). CDR3 nucleotides: TGTGCCAGTAATACTGGGACTAGCGGGGGAATGTACAATGAGCAGTTCTTC. Translating it yields CASNTGTSGGMYNEQFF.

V usage is TRBV27 and J usage is TRBJ2-1, with a possible D match to TRBD1 (8 bases). Germline V gene data show CDR1 as MNHEY and CDR2 as SMNVEV (reference sequence). V lost 5 bases and J lost 0, with 17 bases in between. There are 17 residues in the CDR3. The CDR3 spells CASSKQGGVSSYNEQFF. Here the CDR3 DNA reads TGTGCCAGCAGTAAACAGGGGGGGGTTAGCTCCTACAATGAGCAGTTCTTC.

The genes are TRBV30 and TRBJ2-5, with D unclear. The length of the CDR3 is 11 residues. Per the germline V gene, CDR1 is GTSNPN and CDR2 is SVGIG (reference sequence). Trimming removed 3 bases at V and 5 bases at J, with 7 bases between. CDR3 bases: TGTGCCTGGAGCCCTGCGGAGACCCAGTACTTC. Its protein is CAWSPAETQYF.

Concerning this clonotype itself: Sequence at one end of the junction differs from germline and may be a read error. The gene calls are TRBV7-6 and TRBJ2-1, with 13 bases identical to TRBD2. Germline lookup yields CDR1 SGHVS and CDR2 FNYEAQ. The CDR3 sequence is 15 residues long. CDR3 residues: CASSLGTSGGKERFF. The CDR3 region has the DNA TGTGCCAGCAGCTTAGGGACTAGCGGGGGAAAGGAGCGGTTCTTC.

The chain has TRBV12-3 or TRBV12-4 and TRBJ2-1, with D possibly being TRBD1 or TRBD2 (5 bases each). The CDR3 is 16 amino acids. V lost 5 bases and J 6 bases, leaving 20 bases between the germline ends. CDR3 in DNA: TGTGCCAGCAGTCTCCGGACCCAACCTGGGGGCAATGAGCAGTTCTTC. Translated: CASSLRTQPGGNEQFF.

Note on this clonotype: A much larger clonotype is one base distant, so this may be a read error. The rearrangement uses TRBV7-2 and TRBJ2-3; 11 positions agree with TRBD2. Germline assignment: CDR1 SGHTA and CDR2 FQGNSA. The CDR3 is made up of 16 amino acids. The CDR3 nucleotides are TGTGCCAGCAGCTTAGTACTAGCGGGAGTAGGAGATCCGCAGTATTTT. Its protein product is CASSLVLAGVGDPQYF. The full variable domain, rest sourced from reference TRBV7-2 and TRBJ2-3, is GAGVSQSPSNKVTEKGKDVELRCDPISGHTALYWYRQSLGQGLEFLIYFQGNSAPDKSGLPSDRFSAERTGGSVSTLTIQRTQQEDSAVYLCASSLVLAGVGDPQYFGPGTRLTVL.

The chain combines TRBV7-2 with TRBJ2-7; 8 nucleotides match TRBD1. The ends lost 6 bases at V and 3 bases at J; junction bases unmatched: 7. This CDR3 contains 14 residues. Germline V lookup: CDR1 SGHTA, CDR2 FQGNSA. In DNA, the CDR3 is TGTGCCAGCAGACGCACGGACAGGGTCTACGAGCAGTACTTC. Protein: CASRRTDRVYEQYF.

In regard to this clonotype: An end of the junction does not agree with germline; a read error may underlie this. The chain joins TRBV28 to TRBJ2-1; 11 bases map to TRBD2. The CDR3 has 16 amino acids. The germline gives CDR1 MDHEN, CDR2 SYDVKM. The CDR3 reads CASSLLLAGDGNEQLF. As DNA, the CDR3 is TGTGCCAGCAGTTTATTACTAGCGGGGGACGGTAATGAGCAGTTATTC.

The CDR3 is CASSFTTSGRAYNEQFF. The DNA for the CDR3 is TGCGCCAGCAGCTTCACGACTAGCGGTAGGGCCTACAATGAGCAGTTCTTC. The chain carries TRBV4-1 and TRBJ2-1; TRBD2 aligns across 9 bases. Germline assignment: CDR1 MGHRA and CDR2 YSYEKL. V shed 5 bases and J 2 bases; nucleotides not matched to a gene: 10. The CDR3 runs to 17 residues.

This clonotype has at least ten counts. The rearrangement joins TRBV7-2 to TRBJ2-1; possibly TRBD1 for D (6 bases). CDR1 is SGHTA and CDR2 is FQGNSA in the germline V gene. The CDR3 extends over 12 amino acids. V gave up 3 bases and J gave up 9 bases, with 9 bases separating them. The CDR3, as DNA: TGTGCCAGCAGCTTGGACAGCCCTGAGCAGTTCTTC. This codes for CASSLDSPEQFF.

Only a few counts were recorded for this clonotype. The chain is built from TRBV7-9 and TRBJ2-2, with 11 bases identical to TRBD1. Germline CDR1 reads SEHNR; CDR2 reads FQNEAQ (reference sequence). The CDR3 is 17 amino acids. J gave up 5 bases and V 4 bases, and 9 bases lay outside the gene matches. The CDR3 loop is CASSWTGGEVQTGELFF. The CDR3 coding sequence is TGTGCCAGCAGCTGGACAGGGGGCGAGGTTCAGACCGGGGAGCTGTTTTTT.

J is TRBJ2-5 and V is TRBV20-1, with D possibly being TRBD1 (6 bases). The CDR3 is 13 residues long. V gave up 0 bases and J gave up 4 bases, with 9 bases separating them. The V gene's germline CDR1 is DFQATT and CDR2 SNEGSKA (reference sequence). Here the CDR3 reads CSARDARGETQYF. The DNA of the CDR3 is TGCAGTGCTAGAGATGCCAGGGGAGAGACCCAGTACTTC.

The genes are TRBV6-1 and TRBJ1-4, with D perhaps TRBD1 (5 bases). Trimming removed 1 base from V and 8 bases from J, with 20 bases in between. Germline V gene lookup returns CDR1 MNHNS and CDR2 SASEGT. This CDR3 has 17 residues. Here the CDR3 reads CASSEVLGRSILEKLFF. CDR3 coding DNA: TGTGCCAGCAGTGAAGTGTTGGGACGGTCCATACTGGAAAAACTGTTTTTT.

This sequence joins TRBV28 and TRBJ1-6; TRBD1 matches 9 bases. The CDR3 has 15 amino acids. After removal of 4 bases from V and 9 bases from J, the junction contained 7 bases not matched to a gene. CDR1 is MDHEN and CDR2 is SYDVKM in the germline V gene. This CDR3 is CASSSGDRASSPLHF. The DNA of the CDR3 is TGTGCCAGCAGTTCCGGGGACAGGGCGAGTTCACCCCTCCACTTT.